This record concerns one TCR beta chain sequence. The repertoire was sequenced with immunoSEQ multiplex PCR; TCRdb's copy has only in-frame clones and lacks some. Of about 150,000 clones in the sample, around four fifths were seen once. These data belong to a study of blood T cell repertoires in COVID-19. The CDR3 loop spans 15 amino acids. Germline CDR1 and CDR2: LGHNA and YNFKEQ. V was shortened by 4 bases and J by 3 bases, with 15 bases between the two germline ends. The clonotype originates from a woman over 75 with COVID-19, enrolled during active disease. The chain employs TRBV4-2 and TRBJ1-1, with D possibly matching TRBD1 (5 bases). Sequenced sample: peripheral blood. The CDR3 DNA follows: TGTGCCAGCAGCCCCCAGGGCGGTGACTACACTGAAGCTTTCTTT. This translates into CASSPQGGDYTEAFF.